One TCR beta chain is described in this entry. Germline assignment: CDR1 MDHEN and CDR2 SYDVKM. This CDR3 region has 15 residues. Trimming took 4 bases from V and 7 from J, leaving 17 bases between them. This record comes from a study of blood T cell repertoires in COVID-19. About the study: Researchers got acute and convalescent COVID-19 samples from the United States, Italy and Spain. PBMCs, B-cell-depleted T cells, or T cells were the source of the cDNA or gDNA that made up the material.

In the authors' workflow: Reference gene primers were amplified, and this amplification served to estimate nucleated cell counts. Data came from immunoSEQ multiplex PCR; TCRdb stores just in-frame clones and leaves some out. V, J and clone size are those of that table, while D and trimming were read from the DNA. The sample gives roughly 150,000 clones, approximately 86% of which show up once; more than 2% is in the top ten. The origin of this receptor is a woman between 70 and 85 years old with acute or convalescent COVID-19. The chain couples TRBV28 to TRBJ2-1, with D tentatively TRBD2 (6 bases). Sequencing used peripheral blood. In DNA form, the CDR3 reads TGTGCCAGCAGTTCGCACTCCCTCGGAGGGAATGAGCAGTTCTTC. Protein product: CASSSHSLGGNEQFF.